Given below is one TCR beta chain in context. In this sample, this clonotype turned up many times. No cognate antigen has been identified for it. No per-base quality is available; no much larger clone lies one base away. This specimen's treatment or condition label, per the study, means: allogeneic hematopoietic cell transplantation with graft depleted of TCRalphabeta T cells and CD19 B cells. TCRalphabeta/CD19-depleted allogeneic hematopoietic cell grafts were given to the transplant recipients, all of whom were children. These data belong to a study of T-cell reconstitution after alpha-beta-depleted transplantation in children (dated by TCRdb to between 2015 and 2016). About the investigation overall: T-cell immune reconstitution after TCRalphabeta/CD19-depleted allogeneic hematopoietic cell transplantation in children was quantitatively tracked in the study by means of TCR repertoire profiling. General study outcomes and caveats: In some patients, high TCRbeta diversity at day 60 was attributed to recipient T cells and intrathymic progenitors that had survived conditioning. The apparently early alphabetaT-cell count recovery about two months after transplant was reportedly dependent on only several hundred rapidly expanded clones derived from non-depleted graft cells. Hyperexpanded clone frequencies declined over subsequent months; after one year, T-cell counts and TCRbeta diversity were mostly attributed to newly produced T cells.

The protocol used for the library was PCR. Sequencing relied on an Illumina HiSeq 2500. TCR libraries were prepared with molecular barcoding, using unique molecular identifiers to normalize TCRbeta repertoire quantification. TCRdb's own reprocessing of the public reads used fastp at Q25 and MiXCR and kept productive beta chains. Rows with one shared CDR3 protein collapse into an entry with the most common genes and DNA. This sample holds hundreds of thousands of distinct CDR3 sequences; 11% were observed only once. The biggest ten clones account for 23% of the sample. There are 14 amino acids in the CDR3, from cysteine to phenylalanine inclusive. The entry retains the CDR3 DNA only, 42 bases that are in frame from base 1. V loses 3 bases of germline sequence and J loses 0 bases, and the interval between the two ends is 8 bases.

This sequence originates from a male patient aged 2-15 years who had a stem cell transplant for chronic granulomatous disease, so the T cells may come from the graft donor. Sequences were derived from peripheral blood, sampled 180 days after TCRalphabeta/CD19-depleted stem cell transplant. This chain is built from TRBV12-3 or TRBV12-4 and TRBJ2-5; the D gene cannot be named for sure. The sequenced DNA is TGTGCCAGCAGTTTTAATTTGGACCAAGAGACCCAGTACTTC. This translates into CASSFNLDQETQYF.